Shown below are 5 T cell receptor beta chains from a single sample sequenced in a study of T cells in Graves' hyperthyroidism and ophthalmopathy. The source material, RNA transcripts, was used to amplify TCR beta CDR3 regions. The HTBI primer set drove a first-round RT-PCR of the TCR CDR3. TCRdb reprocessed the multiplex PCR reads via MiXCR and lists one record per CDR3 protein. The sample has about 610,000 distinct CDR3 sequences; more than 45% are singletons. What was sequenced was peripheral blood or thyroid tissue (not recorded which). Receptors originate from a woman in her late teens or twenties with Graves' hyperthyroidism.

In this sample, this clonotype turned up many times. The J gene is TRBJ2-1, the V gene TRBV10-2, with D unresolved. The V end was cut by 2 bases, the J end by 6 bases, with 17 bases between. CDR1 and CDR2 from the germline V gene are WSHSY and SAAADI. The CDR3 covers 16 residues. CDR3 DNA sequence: TGCGCCAGCAGTGAGCGAAAAACCTCCGTAGGCAATGAGCAGTTCTTC. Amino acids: CASSERKTSVGNEQFF.

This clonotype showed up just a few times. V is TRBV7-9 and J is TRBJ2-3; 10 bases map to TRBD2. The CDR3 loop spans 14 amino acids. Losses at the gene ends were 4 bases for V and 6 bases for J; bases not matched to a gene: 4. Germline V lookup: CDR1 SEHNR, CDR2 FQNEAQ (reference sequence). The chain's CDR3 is CASSYSGRSDTQYF. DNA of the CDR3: TGTGCCAGCAGCTATAGCGGGAGGTCGGATACGCAGTATTTT.

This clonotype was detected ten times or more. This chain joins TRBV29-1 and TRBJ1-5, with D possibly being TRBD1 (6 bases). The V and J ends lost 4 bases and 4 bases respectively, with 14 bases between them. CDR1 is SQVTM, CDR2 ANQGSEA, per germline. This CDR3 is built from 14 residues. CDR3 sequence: CSVANGGQNQPQHF. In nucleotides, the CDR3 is TGCAGCGTTGCCAATGGGGGACAAAATCAGCCCCAGCATTTT.

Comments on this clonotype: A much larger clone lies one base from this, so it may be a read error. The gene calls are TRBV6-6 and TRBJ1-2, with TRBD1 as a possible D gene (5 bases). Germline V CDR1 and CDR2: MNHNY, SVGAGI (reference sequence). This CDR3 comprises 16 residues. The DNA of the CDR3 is TGTGCCGGCAGTTACATTGGTTACAGGATCGACTATGGCTACACCTTC. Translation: CAGSYIGYRIDYGYTF.

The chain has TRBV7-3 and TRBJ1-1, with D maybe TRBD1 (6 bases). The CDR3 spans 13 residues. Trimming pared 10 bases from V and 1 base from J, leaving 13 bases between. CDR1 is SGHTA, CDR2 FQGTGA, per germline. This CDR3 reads CATTQGGNTEAFF. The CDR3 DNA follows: TGTGCCACGACACAGGGAGGGAACACTGAAGCTTTCTTT.